One sample yielded the 10 T cell receptor beta chains listed below, sequenced in a study of blood T cell repertoires in COVID-19. The assay was immunoSEQ multiplex PCR, and TCRdb's table has in-frame clones only and misses some. The table includes about 180,000 clones, about 85% detected once. Sequencing was done on a sample of peripheral blood. These TCRs come from a man older than 75 with COVID-19, enrolled during active disease.

Only one count was recorded for this clone. The rearrangement uses TRBV5-1 and TRBJ1-3, with 7 bases that match TRBD1. This CDR3 has 14 residues. The junction had 1 base not matched to a gene; V was cut back by 2 bases and J by 2 bases. In germline, CDR1 is SGHRS, CDR2 YFSETQ. Here the CDR3 reads CASSFTGAGNTIYF. CDR3 bases: TGCGCCAGCAGCTTTACAGGGGCTGGAAACACCATATATTTT. Together with reference TRBV5-1 and TRBJ1-3, the CDR3 gives the full variable domain: KAGVTQTPRYLIKTRGQQVTLSCSPISGHRSVSWYQQTPGQGLQFLFEYFSETQRNKGNFPGRFSGRQFSNSRSEMNVSTLELGDSALYLCASSFTGAGNTIYFGEGSWLTVV.

The V gene is TRBV3-1 (or the pseudogene TRBV3-2), the J gene TRBJ2-7; possible D gene TRBD1, 5 bases. The CDR3 contains 15 residues. Germline CDR1 is LGHDT and CDR2 is YNNKEL (reference sequence). The V gene lost 1 base and the J gene lost 2 bases, with 12 bases spanning the gap. As DNA, the CDR3 is TGTGCCAGCAGCCAAGTTGAGGTGGGGCCCTACGAGCAGTACTTC. Its translation is CASSQVEVGPYEQYF.

The chain employs TRBV6-1 and TRBJ1-5; TRBD1 might be the D (6 bases). This CDR3 spans 13 amino acids. Per germline, CDR1 MNHNS and CDR2 SASEGT. V gave up 3 bases and J gave up 9 bases, with 12 bases separating them. In DNA form, the CDR3 reads TGTGCCAGCAGTGAGCTGCAGGGGTTGCCCCAGCATTTT. Protein: CASSELQGLPQHF.

This clone was observed once. The chain couples TRBV27 to TRBJ2-7; the D gene is possibly TRBD1 (6 bases). Trimming cost V 4 bases and J 5 bases, with 15 bases left between them. Germline loops: CDR1 MNHEY, CDR2 SMNVEV (reference sequence). The CDR3 sequence is 14 residues long. CDR3 residues: CASSSTGRSDEQYF. The CDR3, as DNA: TGTGCCAGCAGTTCCACAGGGCGATCAGACGAGCAGTACTTC.

V usage is TRBV29-1 and J usage is TRBJ1-1; 8 nucleotides line up with TRBD1. With V trimmed by 6 bases and J by 4 bases, 4 bases remained unmatched. The CDR3 is 12 amino acids. CDR1 and CDR2 from the germline V gene are SQVTM and ANQGSEA. The CDR3 DNA reads as TGCAGCGTGGACAGGGAGGGCACTGAAGCTTTCTTT. It encodes CSVDREGTEAFF.

The chain couples TRBV24-1 to TRBJ2-2, with a possible D match to TRBD1 (5 bases). Germline lookup yields CDR1 KGHDR and CDR2 SFDVKD. The CDR3 is 16 residues long. V lost 2 bases and J lost 6, with 15 bases in between. The CDR3 DNA reads TGTGCCACCAGTGATTCGGGCAGGGCGTCCGCCGGGGAGCTGTTTTTT. Residues: CATSDSGRASAGELFF.

This chain uses TRBV6-5 with TRBJ1-2; 9 bases fit TRBD1. The CDR3 covers 14 residues. V lost 6 bases to trimming and J lost 6 bases; unmatched junction nucleotides: 8. CDR1 MNHEY and CDR2 SVGAGI come from the germline V gene. CDR3 DNA sequence: TGTGCCAGCAGAACACCGGGACAGGGACATGGCTACACCTTC. Translated, it gives CASRTPGQGHGYTF.

The chain combines TRBV6-1 with TRBJ2-3, with 8 bases aligning to TRBD1. Germline assignment: CDR1 MNHNS and CDR2 SASEGT. With V trimmed by 2 bases and J by 1 base, 5 bases remained unmatched. The CDR3 has 16 residues. CDR3 sequence (DNA): TGTGCCAGCAGTGAATTGGCGACAGGGGGCACAGATACGCAGTATTTT. Translating it yields CASSELATGGTDTQYF.

This clone was observed a single time. The genes are TRBV19 and TRBJ2-7; D call uncertain. The V gene's germline CDR1 is LNHDA and CDR2 SQIVND (reference sequence). Between the trimmed V and J ends, which lost 8 bases and 3 bases, there was a span of 14 bases. The CDR3 consists of 13 residues. The CDR3 here is CASGQPSGYEQYF. The CDR3 bases are TGTGCCAGTGGTCAGCCATCGGGCTACGAGCAGTACTTC.

The chain employs TRBV18 and TRBJ1-1; D is undetermined. The length of the CDR3 is 13 residues. Per germline, CDR1 KGHSH and CDR2 LQKENI. V shed 3 bases and J shed 5 bases, with 10 bases lying between them. CDR3 amino acids: CASSPGRETEAFF. CDR3 bases: TGTGCCAGCTCACCTGGCCGGGAGACTGAAGCTTTCTTT.